Sequencing of this T cell receptor (beta chain) was carried out in a study of cytomegalovirus exposure and HLA in healthy donors. Study results and limitations: The authors considered a cluster of highly shared sequence variants likely to be a sequencing artifact. According to an earlier analysis, most TCR beta V segments yielded productive rearrangements about 90% or about 30% of the time.

PCR primers comprised 60 Vbeta and 13 Jbeta primers. Assay: immunoSEQ multiplex PCR; the TCRdb copy retains only in-frame clones and omits some. The data show 150,000 or so clones, around 84% seen once. This CDR3 has 16 amino acids. Germline CDR1 is SGHDT and CDR2 is YYEEEE. The J segment lost 4 bases and the V segment lost 0 bases, leaving 6 bases of the junction unmatched. This clone was detected a few times. The antigen remains unidentified. Material: PBMCs. V gene TRBV5-6 combines with J gene TRBJ2-7; TRBD2 matches at 11 bases. The clonotype comes from a woman aged 40 to 50 in good health and CMV-seropositive. The CDR3 is CASSLAKLAGGYEQYF. The CDR3 nucleotides read TGTGCCAGCAGCTTGGCCAAATTAGCGGGAGGGTACGAGCAGTACTTC.